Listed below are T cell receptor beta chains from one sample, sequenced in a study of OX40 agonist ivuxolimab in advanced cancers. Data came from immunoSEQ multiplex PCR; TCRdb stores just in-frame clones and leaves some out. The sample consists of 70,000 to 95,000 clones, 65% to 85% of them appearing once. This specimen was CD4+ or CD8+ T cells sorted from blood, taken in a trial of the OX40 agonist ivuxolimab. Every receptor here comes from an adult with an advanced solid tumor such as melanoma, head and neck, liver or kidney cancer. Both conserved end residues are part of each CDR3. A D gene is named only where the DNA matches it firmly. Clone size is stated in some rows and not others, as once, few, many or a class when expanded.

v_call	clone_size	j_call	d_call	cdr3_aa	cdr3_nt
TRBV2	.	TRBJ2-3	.	CASSQGRRTDTQYF	TGTGCCAGCAGTCAGGGGAGGCGGACAGATACGCAGTATTTT
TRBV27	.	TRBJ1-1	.	CATKSPHLNTEAFF	TGTGCCACCAAATCACCCCATTTGAACACTGAAGCTTTCTTT
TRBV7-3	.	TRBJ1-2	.	CASSLFPGEGGGYTF	TGTGCCAGCAGCTTGTTTCCAGGGGAAGGGGGTGGCTACACCTTC
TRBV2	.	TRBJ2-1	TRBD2	CASSVSSGGDNEQFF	TGTGCCAGCAGTGTTTCTAGCGGGGGGGACAATGAGCAGTTCTTC
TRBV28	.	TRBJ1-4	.	CASSLGFRTDLLFF	TGTGCCAGCAGTTTAGGTTTCCGGACAGATTTACTGTTTTTT
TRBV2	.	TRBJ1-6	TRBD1	CAQQGEQGRAPLHF	TGTGCCCAGCAGGGGGAACAGGGTAGAGCACCCCTCCACTTT
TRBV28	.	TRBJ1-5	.	CASSLWGDSNQPQHF	TGTGCCAGCAGTTTATGGGGAGATAGCAATCAGCCCCAGCATTTT
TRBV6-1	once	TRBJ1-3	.	CASSNIGGNTIYF	TGTGCCAGCAGCAATATTGGGGGGAACACCATATATTTT
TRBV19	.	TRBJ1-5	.	CASSIGGQGNNQPQHF	TGTGCCAGTAGTATAGGAGGGCAGGGGAACAATCAGCCCCAGCATTTT
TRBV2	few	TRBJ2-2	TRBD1	CASRRQGWSAGELFF	TGTGCCAGCAGGCGACAGGGATGGAGCGCCGGGGAGCTGTTTTTT
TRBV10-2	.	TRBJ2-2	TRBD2	CASKSVAGGGELFF	TGCGCCAGCAAGTCGGTAGCGGGAGGGGGGGAGCTGTTTTTT
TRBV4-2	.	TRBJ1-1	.	CASSQKHPLRGVNTEAFF	TGTGCCAGCAGCCAAAAGCACCCTCTGCGGGGGGTTAACACTGAAGCTTTCTTT
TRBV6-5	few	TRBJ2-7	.	CASKSRGPSYEQYF	TGTGCCAGCAAATCTCGCGGCCCCTCCTACGAGCAGTACTTC
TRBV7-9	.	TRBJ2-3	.	CASSLRPQVPQYF	TGTGCCAGCAGCTTAAGGCCACAAGTGCCGCAGTATTTT
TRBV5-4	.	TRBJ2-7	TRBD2	CASSLGGRAEEQYF	TGTGCCAGCAGCTTGGGCGGGAGGGCAGAGGAGCAGTACTTC
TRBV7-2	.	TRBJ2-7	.	CASSSQGYEQYF	TGTGCCAGCAGCTCCCAGGGTTACGAGCAGTACTTC
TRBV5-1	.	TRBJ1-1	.	CASSLEGSEAFF	TGCGCCAGCAGCTTGGAGGGGAGTGAAGCTTTCTTT
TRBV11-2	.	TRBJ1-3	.	CASSLRTTSGNTIYF	TGTGCCAGCAGCTTAAGAACCACCTCTGGAAACACCATATATTTT
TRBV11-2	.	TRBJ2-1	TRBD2	CASRSAGGFNNEQFF	TGTGCCAGCAGGTCAGCGGGAGGTTTTAACAATGAGCAGTTCTTC
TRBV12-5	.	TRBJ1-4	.	CASGLARQAGTNEKLFF	TGTGCTAGTGGTTTGGCCCGACAGGCCGGAACTAATGAAAAACTGTTTTTT
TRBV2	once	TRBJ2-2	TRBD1	CASRGTGRNTGELFF	TGTGCCAGCAGGGGGACAGGGCGGAACACCGGGGAGCTGTTTTTT
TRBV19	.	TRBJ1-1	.	CASSIDAATEAFF	TGTGCCAGTAGTATAGACGCGGCTACAGAAGCTTTCTTT
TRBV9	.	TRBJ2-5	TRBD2	CASSLGLAGGQETQYF	TGTGCCAGCAGCCTCGGACTAGCGGGGGGCCAAGAGACCCAGTACTTC
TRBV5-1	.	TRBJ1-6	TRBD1	CASSQGQGSYNSPLHF	TGCGCCAGCAGCCAGGGACAGGGTTCCTATAATTCACCCCTCCACTTT
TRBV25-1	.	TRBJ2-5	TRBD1	CASSEDRAETQYF	TGTGCCAGCAGTGAAGACAGGGCAGAGACCCAGTACTTC
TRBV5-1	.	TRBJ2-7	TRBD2	CASSPTLSGTSGGYEQYF	TGCGCCAGCAGCCCTACTTTGTCCGGGACTAGCGGGGGGTACGAGCAGTACTTC
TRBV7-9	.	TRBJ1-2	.	CASSLMGGIGDGYTF	TGTGCCAGCAGCTTAATGGGGGGCATTGGGGATGGCTACACCTTC
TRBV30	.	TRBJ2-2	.	CAWSPRSTGELFF	TGTGCCTGGAGCCCGCGGAGCACCGGGGAGCTGTTTTTT
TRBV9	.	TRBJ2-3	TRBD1	CASSPGTALASTDTQYF	TGTGCCAGCAGCCCTGGGACAGCCCTGGCTAGCACAGATACGCAGTATTTT
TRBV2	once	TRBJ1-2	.	CASSVSGNGYTF	TGTGCCAGCAGTGTATCTGGGAATGGCTACACCTTC
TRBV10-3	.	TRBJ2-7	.	CAINDPGRSYEQYF	TGTGCCATCAATGATCCGGGACGGAGTTACGAGCAGTACTTC
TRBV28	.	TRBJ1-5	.	CASEISNQPQHF	TGTGCCAGCGAGATCAGCAATCAGCCCCAGCATTTT
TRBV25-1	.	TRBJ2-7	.	CASSEYGATDHEQYF	TGTGCCAGCAGTGAATATGGGGCGACAGACCACGAGCAGTACTTC
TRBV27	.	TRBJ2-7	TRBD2	CASSPTSGLYEQYF	TGTGCCAGCAGCCCGACTAGCGGCCTCTACGAGCAGTACTTC
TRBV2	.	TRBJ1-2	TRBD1	CASKNRGTGYTF	TGTGCCAGCAAAAACAGGGGGACGGGCTACACCTTC
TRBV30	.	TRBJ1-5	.	CAWSEGVGQPQHF	TGTGCCTGGAGTGAAGGGGTAGGTCAGCCCCAGCATTTT
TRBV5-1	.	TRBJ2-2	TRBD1	CASAQGGSGELFF	TGCGCCAGCGCACAGGGGGGCTCCGGGGAGCTGTTTTTT
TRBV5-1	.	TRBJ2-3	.	CASSLGQNTDTQYF	TGCGCCAGCAGCTTGGGACAGAACACAGATACGCAGTATTTT
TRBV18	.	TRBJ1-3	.	CASSPQENTIYF	TGTGCCAGCTCACCGCAGGAAAACACCATATATTTT
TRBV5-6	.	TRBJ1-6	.	CASSSRGGASSYNSPLHF	TGTGCCAGCAGCTCCAGGGGAGGGGCGAGCTCCTATAATTCACCCCTCCACTTT
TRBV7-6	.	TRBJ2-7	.	CASSLGLGGYEQYF	TGTGCCAGCAGCTTAGGACTAGGAGGCTACGAGCAGTACTTC
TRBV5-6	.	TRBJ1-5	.	CASSLAGGGWYNQPQHF	TGTGCCAGCAGCTTGGCTGGAGGAGGGTGGTACAATCAGCCCCAGCATTTT
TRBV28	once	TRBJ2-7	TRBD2	CASSSGGSGSFPYEQYF	TGTGCCAGCAGTTCCGGGGGTAGCGGGAGCTTCCCCTACGAGCAGTACTTC
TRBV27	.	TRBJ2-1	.	CASKGEQFF	TGTGCCAGCAAGGGTGAGCAGTTCTTC
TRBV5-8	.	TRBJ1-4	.	CASSPWTATNEKLFF	TGTGCCAGCAGCCCCTGGACAGCAACTAATGAAAAACTGTTTTTT